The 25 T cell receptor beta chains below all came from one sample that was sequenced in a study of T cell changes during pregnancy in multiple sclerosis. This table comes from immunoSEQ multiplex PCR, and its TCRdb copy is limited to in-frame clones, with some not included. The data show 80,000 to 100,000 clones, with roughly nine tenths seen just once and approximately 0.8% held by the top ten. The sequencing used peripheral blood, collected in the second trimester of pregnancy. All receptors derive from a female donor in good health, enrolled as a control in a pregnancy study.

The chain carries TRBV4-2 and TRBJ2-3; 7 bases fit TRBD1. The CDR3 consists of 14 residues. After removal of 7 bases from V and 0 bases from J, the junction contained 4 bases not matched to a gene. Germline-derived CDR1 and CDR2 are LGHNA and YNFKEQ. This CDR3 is CASIGQASTDTQYF. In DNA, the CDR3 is TGTGCCAGCATCGGACAGGCAAGCACAGATACGCAGTATTTT.

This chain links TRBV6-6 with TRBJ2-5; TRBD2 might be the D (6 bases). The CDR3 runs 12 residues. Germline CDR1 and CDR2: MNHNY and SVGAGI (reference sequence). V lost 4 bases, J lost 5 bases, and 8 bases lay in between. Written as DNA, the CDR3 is TGTGCCAGCAGTTTTGGGGGGGAGACCCAGTACTTC. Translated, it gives CASSFGGETQYF.

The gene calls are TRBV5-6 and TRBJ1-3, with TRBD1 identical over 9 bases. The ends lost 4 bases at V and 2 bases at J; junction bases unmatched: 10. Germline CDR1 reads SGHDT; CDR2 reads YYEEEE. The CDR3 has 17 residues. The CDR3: CASSRSRDRVPGNTIYF. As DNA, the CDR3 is TGTGCCAGCAGCCGGAGCCGGGACAGGGTGCCTGGAAACACCATATATTTT. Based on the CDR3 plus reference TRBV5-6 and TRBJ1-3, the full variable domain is DAGVTQSPTHLIKTRGQQVTLRCSPKSGHDTVSWYQQALGQGPQFIFQYYEEEERQRGNFPDRFSGHQFPNYSSELNVNALLLGDSALYLCASSRSRDRVPGNTIYFGEGSWLTVV.

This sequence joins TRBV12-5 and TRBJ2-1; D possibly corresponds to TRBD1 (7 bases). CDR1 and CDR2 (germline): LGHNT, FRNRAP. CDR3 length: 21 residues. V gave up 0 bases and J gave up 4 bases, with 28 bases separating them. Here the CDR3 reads CASGLVIAQGSLPGLYNEQFF. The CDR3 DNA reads TGTGCTAGTGGTTTGGTAATAGCACAGGGGAGTTTGCCCGGACTATACAATGAGCAGTTCTTC. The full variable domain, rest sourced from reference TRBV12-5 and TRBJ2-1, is DARVTQTPRHKVTEMGQEVTMRCQPILGHNTVFWYRQTMMQGLELLAYFRNRAPLDDSGMPKDRFSAEMPDATLATLKIQPSEPRDSAVYFCASGLVIAQGSLPGLYNEQFFGPGTRLTVL.

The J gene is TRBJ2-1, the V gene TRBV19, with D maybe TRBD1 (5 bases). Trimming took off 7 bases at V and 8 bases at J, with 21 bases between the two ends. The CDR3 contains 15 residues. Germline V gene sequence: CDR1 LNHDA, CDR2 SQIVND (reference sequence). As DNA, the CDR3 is TGTGCCAGTATTGCTCCAGGGCCCGGTGGGCATGAGCAGTTCTTC. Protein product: CASIAPGPGGHEQFF.

CDR3 loop: CASSQNLAGGIDEQFF. The CDR3, as DNA: TGTGCCAGCAGTCAGAACCTAGCGGGGGGGATTGATGAGCAGTTCTTC. This chain joins TRBV5-4 and TRBJ2-1; 12 bases agree with TRBD2. Germline values: CDR1 SGHNT, CDR2 YYREEE (reference sequence). V dropped 5 bases and J dropped 8; count of bases not matched to a gene: 11. This CDR3 has 16 residues.

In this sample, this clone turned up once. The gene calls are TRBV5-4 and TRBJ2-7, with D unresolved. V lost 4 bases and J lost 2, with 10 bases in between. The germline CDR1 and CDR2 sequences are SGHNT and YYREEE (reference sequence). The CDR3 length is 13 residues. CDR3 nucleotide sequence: TGTGCCAGCAGCGCAGACTTGACCTACGAGCAGTACTTC. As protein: CASSADLTYEQYF. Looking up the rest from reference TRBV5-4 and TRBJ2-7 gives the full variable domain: ETGVTQSPTHLIKTRGQQVTLRCSSQSGHNTVSWYQQALGQGPQFIFQYYREEENGRGNFPPRFSGLQFPNYSSELNVNALELDDSALYLCASSADLTYEQYFGPGTRLTVT.

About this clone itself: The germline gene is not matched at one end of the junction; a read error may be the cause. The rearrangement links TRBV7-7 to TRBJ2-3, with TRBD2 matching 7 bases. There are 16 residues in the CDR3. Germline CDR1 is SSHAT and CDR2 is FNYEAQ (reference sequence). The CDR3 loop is CASSPQTSRRTDTQYF. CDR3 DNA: TGTGCTAGCAGCCCCCAGACTAGCCGGAGGACAGATACGCAGTATTTT. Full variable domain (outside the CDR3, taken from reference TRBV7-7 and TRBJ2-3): GAGVSQSPRYKVTKRGQDVTLRCDPISSHATLYWYQQALGQGPEFLTYFNYEAQPDKSGLPSDRFSAERPEGSISTLTIQRTEQRDSAMYRCASSPQTSRRTDTQYFGPGTRLTVL.

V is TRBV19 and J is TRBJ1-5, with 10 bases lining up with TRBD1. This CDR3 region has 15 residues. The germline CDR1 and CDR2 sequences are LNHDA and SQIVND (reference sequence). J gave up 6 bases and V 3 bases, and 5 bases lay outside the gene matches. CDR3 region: CASSIAGTGVQPQHF. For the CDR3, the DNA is TGTGCCAGTAGTATCGCCGGGACAGGGGTTCAGCCCCAGCATTTT.

The CDR3 sequence is CASSFSGETGELFF. In DNA form, the CDR3 reads TGTGCCAGCAGCTTTAGCGGGGAAACCGGGGAGCTGTTTTTT. This rearrangement joins TRBV5-5 to TRBJ2-2; TRBD2 agrees at 8 bases. Germline values: CDR1 SGHKS, CDR2 YYEKEE (reference sequence). Unmatched junction bases numbered 2, after V lost 2 bases and J lost 5 bases. There are 14 residues in the CDR3.

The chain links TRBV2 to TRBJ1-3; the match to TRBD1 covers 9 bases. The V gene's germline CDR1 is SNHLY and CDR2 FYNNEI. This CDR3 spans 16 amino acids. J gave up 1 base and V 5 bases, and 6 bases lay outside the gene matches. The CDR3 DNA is TGTGCCAGCAGTCGCGTAGGGACAGGGTCTGGAAACACCATATATTTT. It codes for CASSRVGTGSGNTIYF. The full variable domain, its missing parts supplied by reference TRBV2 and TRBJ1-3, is EPEVTQTPSHQVTQMGQEVILRCVPISNHLYFYWYRQILGQKVEFLVSFYNNEISEKSEIFDDQFSVERPDGSNFTLKIRSTKLEDSAMYFCASSRVGTGSGNTIYFGEGSWLTVV.

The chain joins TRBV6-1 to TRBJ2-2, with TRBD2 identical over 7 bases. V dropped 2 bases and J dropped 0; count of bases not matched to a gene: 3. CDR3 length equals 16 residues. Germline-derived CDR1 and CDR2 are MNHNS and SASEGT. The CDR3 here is CASSELSGTNTGELFF. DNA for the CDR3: TGTGCCAGCAGTGAATTAAGCGGGACGAACACCGGGGAGCTGTTTTTT.

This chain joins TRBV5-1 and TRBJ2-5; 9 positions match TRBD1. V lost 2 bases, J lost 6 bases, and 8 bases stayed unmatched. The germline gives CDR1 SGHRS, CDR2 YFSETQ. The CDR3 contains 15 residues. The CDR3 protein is CASSLNEDRGKTQYF. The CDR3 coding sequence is TGCGCCAGCAGCTTAAACGAGGACAGGGGAAAGACCCAGTACTTC. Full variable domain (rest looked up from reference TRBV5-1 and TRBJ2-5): KAGVTQTPRYLIKTRGQQVTLSCSPISGHRSVSWYQQTPGQGLQFLFEYFSETQRNKGNFPGRFSGRQFSNSRSEMNVSTLELGDSALYLCASSLNEDRGKTQYFGPGTRLLVL.

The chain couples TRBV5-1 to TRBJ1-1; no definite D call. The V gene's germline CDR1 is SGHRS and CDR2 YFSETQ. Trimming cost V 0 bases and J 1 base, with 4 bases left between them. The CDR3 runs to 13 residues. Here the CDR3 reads CASSLAKNTEAFF. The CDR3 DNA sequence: TGCGCCAGCAGCTTGGCCAAGAACACTGAAGCTTTCTTT.

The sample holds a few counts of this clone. CDR3 DNA sequence: TGCGCCAGCAGTGAGTCGGGACTTGGGGGGACCCAGTACTTC. This encodes CASSESGLGGTQYF. This sequence joins TRBV10-1 and TRBJ2-5; weak D call: TRBD2 (6 bases). The CDR3 totals 14 residues. V was clipped by 0 bases and J by 7 bases, with 12 bases between them. CDR1 is WNHNN, CDR2 SYGVQD, per germline (reference sequence).

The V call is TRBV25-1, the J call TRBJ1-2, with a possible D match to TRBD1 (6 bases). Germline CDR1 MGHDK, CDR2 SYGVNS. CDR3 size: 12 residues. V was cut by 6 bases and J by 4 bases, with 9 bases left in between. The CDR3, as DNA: TGTGCCAGCAGACTGGACAGCTATGGCTACACCTTC. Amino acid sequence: CASRLDSYGYTF.

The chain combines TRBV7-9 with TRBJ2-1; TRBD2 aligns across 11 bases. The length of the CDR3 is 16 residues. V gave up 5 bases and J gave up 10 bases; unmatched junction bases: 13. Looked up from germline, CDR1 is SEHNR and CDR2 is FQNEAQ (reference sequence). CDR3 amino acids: CASSADLAGGLREQFF. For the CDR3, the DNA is TGTGCCAGCAGCGCAGACCTAGCGGGGGGTTTAAGGGAGCAGTTCTTC.

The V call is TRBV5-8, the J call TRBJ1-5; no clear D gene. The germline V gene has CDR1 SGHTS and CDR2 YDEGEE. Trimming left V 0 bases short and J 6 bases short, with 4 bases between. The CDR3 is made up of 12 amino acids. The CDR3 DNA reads TGTGCCAGCAGCTTGGCCCGTCAGCCCCAGCATTTT. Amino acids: CASSLARQPQHF.

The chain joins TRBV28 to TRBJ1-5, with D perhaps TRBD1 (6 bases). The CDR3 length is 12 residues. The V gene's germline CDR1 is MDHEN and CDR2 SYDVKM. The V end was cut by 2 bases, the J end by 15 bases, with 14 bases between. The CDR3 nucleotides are TGTGCCAGCAGTTTAGAGACAGGCCCAAGGCATTTT. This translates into CASSLETGPRHF.

DNA of the CDR3: TGTGCCAGCAGCTTAGTTGGCCTAGCGTCCCCCTACGAGCAGTACTTC. This translates into CASSLVGLASPYEQYF. The chain joins TRBV7-8 to TRBJ2-7; D perhaps matches TRBD2 (6 bases). Germline assignment: CDR1 SGHVS and CDR2 FQNEAQ. The CDR3 length is 16 residues. The V and J ends lost 1 base and 2 bases respectively, with 15 bases between them.

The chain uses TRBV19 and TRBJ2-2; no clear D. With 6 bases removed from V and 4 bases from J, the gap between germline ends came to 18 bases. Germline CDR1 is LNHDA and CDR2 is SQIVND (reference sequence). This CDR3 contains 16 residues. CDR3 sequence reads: CASRTGPMQITGELFF. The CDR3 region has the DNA TGTGCCAGTAGGACTGGTCCGATGCAAATCACCGGGGAGCTGTTTTTT.

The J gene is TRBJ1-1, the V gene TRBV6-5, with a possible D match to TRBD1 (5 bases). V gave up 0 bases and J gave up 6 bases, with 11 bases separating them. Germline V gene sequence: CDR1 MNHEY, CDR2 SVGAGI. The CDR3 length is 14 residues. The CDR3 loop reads CASSYSYAGPEAFF. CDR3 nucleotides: TGTGCCAGCAGTTACTCTTACGCGGGACCTGAAGCTTTCTTT.

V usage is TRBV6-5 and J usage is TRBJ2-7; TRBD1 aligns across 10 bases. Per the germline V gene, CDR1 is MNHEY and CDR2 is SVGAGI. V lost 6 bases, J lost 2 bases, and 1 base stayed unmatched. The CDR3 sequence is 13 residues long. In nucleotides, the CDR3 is TGTGCCAGCAGGGGGACAGGGGCCTACGAGCAGTACTTC. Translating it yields CASRGTGAYEQYF.

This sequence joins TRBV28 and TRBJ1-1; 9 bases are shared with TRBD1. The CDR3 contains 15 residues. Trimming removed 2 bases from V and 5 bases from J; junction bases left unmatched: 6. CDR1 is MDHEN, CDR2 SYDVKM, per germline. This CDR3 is CASSLIGTGSTEAFF. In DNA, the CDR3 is TGTGCCAGCAGTTTAATTGGGACAGGGTCTACTGAAGCTTTCTTT.

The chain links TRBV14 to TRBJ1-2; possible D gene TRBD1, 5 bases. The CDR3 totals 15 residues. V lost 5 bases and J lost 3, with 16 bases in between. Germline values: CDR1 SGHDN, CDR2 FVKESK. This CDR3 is CASSLGIRQHYGYTF. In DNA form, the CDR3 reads TGTGCCAGCAGCTTAGGAATACGACAGCACTATGGCTACACCTTC.